This T cell receptor beta chain was profiled in a study of blood T cells in healthy people across ages (dated by TCRdb to between 2014 and 2017). In terms of the full investigation: Template switching captured roughly one uniquely barcoded TCR beta cDNA molecule per two T cells in model experiments. Using deep sequencing normalized with unique cDNA molecular identifiers, the study measured how TCR beta repertoire diversity changes with age. The donors were split into four age groups: young (average 16 years), middle-aged (roughly 40), aged (approximately 60) and long-lived (approximately 80). Two additional independent replicas of 1 million unique cDNA reads from the same blood draw were analyzed for two donors (one aged 18 to 29 and one aged 80 or older).

Donors were approximately 42 systemically healthy Caucasian individuals from Russia aged roughly 6 to 95 years. Around 10 milliliters of peripheral blood were drawn from each donor into EDTA-treated Vacutainer tubes. Ficoll-Paque density-gradient centrifugation was used to isolate PBMCs, with at least 7 million per sample. Trizol reagent was used to extract total RNA from the PBMCs, yielding at least 6 micrograms per sample. Naive CD45RAhigh/CD27high T cell percentages were measured by flow cytometry on a PBMC aliquot from every donor. Receptor libraries were prepared by 5' RACE. Sequencing was performed on an Illumina HiSeq 2500. A second PCR of roughly 7 to 11 cycles was performed with a sample-barcoded 5' primer and a J-beta primer mix. A template-switch 5' adaptor carrying 12 random nucleotides introduced a unique molecular identifier onto each TCR beta cDNA molecule. Each sample yielded at least 2.5 million CDR3-containing paired-end reads. All of the RNA was converted into first-strand cDNA using the Mint cDNA synthesis kit, with a TRBC-specific oligonucleotide serving as the primer. Following uracil-DNA glycosylase treatment, all cDNA underwent a first 18-cycle PCR with the universal primers M1SS and BC2_uni_R. From the authors' description of their analysis: Normalization of each sample was performed by random selection of 1 million high-quality reads, each carrying a distinct molecular identifier. Instead of being binned into consensus sequences, reads that shared molecular identifiers were thrown out. CDR3 identification, clonotype clustering and error correction used MiTCR with a Q25 quality threshold and the strictest error-elimination algorithm. A nonparametric unseen species model with Euler transformation was used to estimate a lower bound on total TCR beta diversity. In TCRdb, the public reads were trimmed at Q25 with fastp and aligned with MiXCR, with productive beta chains retained. All rows with the same CDR3 protein become a single entry with the most common DNA and genes. TCRdb's processing, not the authors' own work, is the source of the V and J calls. The sample table lists some 930,000 distinct CDR3 sequences, about 27% of them with a count of one. The ten most abundant clones make up about 9.4% of the sample.

Turning to this clonotype: Its antigen is currently not known. No clone much larger than this one lies a single base away; base qualities are absent.

Trimming takes 4 bases off V and 7 bases off J; junction bases not matched to a gene: 4. From the cysteine through the phenylalanine, the CDR3 covers 14 amino acids. Only the CDR3 part of the read is kept: 42 bases, read in frame from the first base. CDR1 and CDR2, per the germline V gene, are ENHRY and SYGVKD. Summary of the overall study and its limitations: Bulk unsorted PBMC profiling prevented conclusive comparison of naive and antigen-experienced compartments. Because donor CMV infection status was unknown, age-related changes in expanded clonotypes were potentially confounded. Estimates of total diversity based on one million sequenced T cells were regarded as lower bounds and as underestimates. As age increased, observed TCR beta diversity per million T cells dropped in a roughly linear way, and a significant reduction was already evident by age 40. Observed TCR beta diversity correlated strongly with the percentage of naive T cells measured by flow cytometry. Compared with the aged group, the long-lived group had more naive CD4+ T cells, fewer expanded clones and increased TCR diversity, a pattern suggesting age selection.

This sample was also put to use in a study of T cells of mothers and their children. The second publication reports: The donors were nine systemically healthy Caucasian individuals, made up of three mothers and their six children. cDNA synthesis consumed the entire amount of extracted RNA, loaded at 1.5 ug RNA in each 15 ul reaction. In the second PCR, the M1S primer introduced both the sample barcodes and 2-4 random nucleotides. Over 8 million TCR beta CDR3 reads came from each mother, compared with some 3 million reads from each child. Thymic selection similarly shapes TCR recombination output in related and unrelated pairs, with minor effect from inherited differences. Related mother-child pairs always showed normalized repertoire overlap that was slightly higher than in unrelated mother-child pairs, though the difference was never significant. Persistent microchimeric T cell clones were not detected, at a sensitivity of 95 to 100 clones per million clonotypes. In the study, deep NGS was used to compare the TCR beta repertoires of mothers and children, and features distinguishing related mother-child pairs from unrelated individuals were sought. The mean age was roughly 36 +/- 4 years for the mothers and approximately 11 +/- 4 years for the children. After adapters were ligated using NEBNext reagents, the libraries underwent 100+100 nt paired-end sequencing on an Illumina HiSeq 2000. Mother and child libraries were prepared a month apart and sequenced in separate runs to prevent cross-contamination. Each donor had between about 450,000 and 2,100,000 distinct TCR beta clonotypes identified. Naive TCR beta clonotypes were estimated from low-frequency clonotypes matched to each donor's FACS-determined naive share, without sorting.

Recombination joined TRBV10-3 with TRBJ2-2; 9 bases in between match TRBD2. Sequencing used blood. This TCR was recovered from a woman between 35 and 50 years old in good health. The bases are TGTGCCATCAGTGGGGGACTAGCAGACGGGGAGCTGTTTTTT. Its protein reads: CAISGGLADGELFF.